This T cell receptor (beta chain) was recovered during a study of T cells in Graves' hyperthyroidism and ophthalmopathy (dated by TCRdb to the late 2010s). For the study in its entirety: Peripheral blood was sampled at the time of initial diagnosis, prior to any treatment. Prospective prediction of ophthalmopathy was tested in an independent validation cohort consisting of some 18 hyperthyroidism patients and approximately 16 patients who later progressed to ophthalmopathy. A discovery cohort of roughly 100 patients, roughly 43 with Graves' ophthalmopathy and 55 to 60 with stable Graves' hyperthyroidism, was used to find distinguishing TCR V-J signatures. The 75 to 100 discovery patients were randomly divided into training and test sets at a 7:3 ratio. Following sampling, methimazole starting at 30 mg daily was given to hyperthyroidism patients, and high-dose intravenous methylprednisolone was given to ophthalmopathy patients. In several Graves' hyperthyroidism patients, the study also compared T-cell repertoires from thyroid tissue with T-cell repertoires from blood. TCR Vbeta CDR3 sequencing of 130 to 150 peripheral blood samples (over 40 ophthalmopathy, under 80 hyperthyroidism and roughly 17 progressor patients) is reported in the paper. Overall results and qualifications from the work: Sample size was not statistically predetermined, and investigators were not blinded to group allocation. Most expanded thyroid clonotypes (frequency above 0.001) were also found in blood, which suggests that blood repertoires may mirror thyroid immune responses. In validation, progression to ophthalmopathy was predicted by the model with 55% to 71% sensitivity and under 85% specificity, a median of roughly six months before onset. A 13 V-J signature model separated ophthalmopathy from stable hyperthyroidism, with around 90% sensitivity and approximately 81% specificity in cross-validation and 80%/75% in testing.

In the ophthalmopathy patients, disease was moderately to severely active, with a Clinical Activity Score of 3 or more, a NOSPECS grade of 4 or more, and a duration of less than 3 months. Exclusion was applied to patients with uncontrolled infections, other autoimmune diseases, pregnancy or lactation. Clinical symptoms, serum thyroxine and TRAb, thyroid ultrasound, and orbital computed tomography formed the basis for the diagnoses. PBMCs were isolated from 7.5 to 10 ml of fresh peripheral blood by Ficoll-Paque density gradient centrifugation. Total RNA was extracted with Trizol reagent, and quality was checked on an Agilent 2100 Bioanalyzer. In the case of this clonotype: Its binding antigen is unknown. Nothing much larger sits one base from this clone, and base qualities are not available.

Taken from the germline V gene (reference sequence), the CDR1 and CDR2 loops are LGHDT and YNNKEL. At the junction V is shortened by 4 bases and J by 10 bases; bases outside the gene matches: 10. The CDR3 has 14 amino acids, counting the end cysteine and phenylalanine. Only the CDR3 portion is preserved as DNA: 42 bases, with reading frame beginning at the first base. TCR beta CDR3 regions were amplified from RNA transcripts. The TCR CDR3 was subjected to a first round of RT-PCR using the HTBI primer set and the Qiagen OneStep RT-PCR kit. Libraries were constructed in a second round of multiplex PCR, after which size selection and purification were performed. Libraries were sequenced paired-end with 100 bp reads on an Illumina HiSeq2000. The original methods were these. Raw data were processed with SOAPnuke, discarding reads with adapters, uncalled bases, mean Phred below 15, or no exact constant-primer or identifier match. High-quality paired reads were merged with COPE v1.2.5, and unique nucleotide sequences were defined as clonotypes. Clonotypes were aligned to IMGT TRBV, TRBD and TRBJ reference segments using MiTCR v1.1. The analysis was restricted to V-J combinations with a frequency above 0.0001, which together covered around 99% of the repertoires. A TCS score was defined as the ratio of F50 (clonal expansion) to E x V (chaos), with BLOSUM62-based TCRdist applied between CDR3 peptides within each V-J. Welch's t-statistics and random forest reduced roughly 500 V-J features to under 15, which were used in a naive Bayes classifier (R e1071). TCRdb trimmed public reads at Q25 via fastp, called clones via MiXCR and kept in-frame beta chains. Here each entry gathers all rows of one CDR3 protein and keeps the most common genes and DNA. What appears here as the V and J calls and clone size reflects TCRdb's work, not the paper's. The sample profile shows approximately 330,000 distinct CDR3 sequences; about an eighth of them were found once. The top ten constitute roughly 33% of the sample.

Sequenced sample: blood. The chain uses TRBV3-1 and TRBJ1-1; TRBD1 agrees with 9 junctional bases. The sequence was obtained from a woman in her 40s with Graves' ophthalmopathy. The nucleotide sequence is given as TGTGCCAGCAGCCCATACAGGGGGCTCTTGGCAGCTTTCTTT. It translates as CASSPYRGLLAAFF.